The 8 T cell receptor beta chains in this list originate from one sample, sequenced in a study of cytomegalovirus exposure and HLA in healthy donors. Using immunoSEQ multiplex PCR, the repertoire was profiled, and TCRdb retains in-frame clones only, with some absent. The sample lists 200,000 to 300,000 clones, roughly 91% occurring once. Sequenced: PBMCs. These receptors all come from a woman under 40 in good health and CMV-seronegative.

The chain carries TRBV5-1 and TRBJ1-5; perhaps TRBD1 as D (6 bases). The CDR3 runs to 16 residues. The germline CDR1 and CDR2 sequences are SGHRS and YFSETQ. V lost 4 bases, J lost 1 base, and 15 bases lay in between. CDR3 nucleotide sequence: TGCGCCAGCAGCGCCTCAGGGGAAACCAGCAATCAGCCCCAGCATTTT. As protein: CASSASGETSNQPQHF.

The CDR3 nucleotides read TGCGCCAGCAGCCAAGAGAGGACTAGCGGACCAACCTACGAGCAGTACTTC. Translated, it gives CASSQERTSGPTYEQYF. The gene calls are TRBV4-3 and TRBJ2-7; 10 nucleotides line up with TRBD2. The CDR3 covers 17 residues. V trimming: 0 bases; J trimming: 2 bases; junction bases outside the gene matches: 7. Germline V CDR1 and CDR2: LGHNA, YSLEER.

Only one count was recorded for this clone. The chain uses TRBV7-7 and TRBJ2-5, with 7 bases that match TRBD2. This CDR3 is 14 amino acids long. The germline CDR1 and CDR2 sequences are SSHAT and FNYEAQ (reference sequence). Germline trimming cut 5 bases from V and 3 bases from J; bases unmatched to any gene: 6. CDR3 in amino acids: CASSAGLNKETQYF. Written as DNA, the CDR3 is TGTGCCAGCAGCGCGGGACTAAATAAAGAGACCCAGTACTTC.

CDR3: CASSLPRGEQFF. The CDR3 nucleotides read TGTGCCAGCAGCTTACCCAGGGGTGAGCAGTTCTTC. The chain has TRBV11-3 and TRBJ2-1, with a possible D match to TRBD1 (6 bases). The length of the CDR3 is 12 residues. Germline-derived CDR1 and CDR2 are SGHNT and YENEEA. Trimming cost V 2 bases and J 9 bases, with 8 bases left between them.

V gene TRBV27 combines with J gene TRBJ1-4, with D uncertain. The germline gives CDR1 MNHEY, CDR2 SMNVEV (reference sequence). The V and J ends lost 5 bases and 0 bases respectively, with 7 bases between them. The CDR3 runs to 14 residues. CDR3 sequence (DNA): TGTGCCAGCAGTCCAGCAGCAACTAATGAAAAACTGTTTTTT. Translating gives CASSPAATNEKLFF.

The rearrangement uses TRBV2 and TRBJ1-5, with 10 bases identical to TRBD1. Germline V gene sequence: CDR1 SNHLY, CDR2 FYNNEI. After removal of 5 bases from V and 7 bases from J, the junction contained 8 bases not matched to a gene. CDR3 length equals 15 residues. CDR3 protein: CASSPDRGLGQPQHF. CDR3 in DNA: TGTGCCAGCAGTCCTGACAGGGGGCTGGGGCAGCCCCAGCATTTT.

The chain has TRBV5-1 and TRBJ2-7, with 9 bases identical to TRBD1. After removal of 7 bases from V and 3 bases from J, the junction contained 5 bases not matched to a gene. The CDR3 is 13 residues long. CDR1 is SGHRS, CDR2 YFSETQ, per germline. The CDR3 here is CASGVTGGYEQYF. The CDR3 DNA is TGCGCCAGCGGCGTGACAGGGGGCTACGAGCAGTACTTC.

The chain uses TRBV5-1 and TRBJ2-3; TRBD2 matches 11 bases. J lost 2 bases, V lost 0 bases, and 8 bases had no gene match. This CDR3 spans 18 amino acids. Germline V CDR1 and CDR2: SGHRS, YFSETQ. The DNA of the CDR3 is TGCGCCAGCAGCTTGGTAGTAGCGGGAGGGGAGGACACAGATACGCAGTATTTT. This gives the protein CASSLVVAGGEDTDTQYF.